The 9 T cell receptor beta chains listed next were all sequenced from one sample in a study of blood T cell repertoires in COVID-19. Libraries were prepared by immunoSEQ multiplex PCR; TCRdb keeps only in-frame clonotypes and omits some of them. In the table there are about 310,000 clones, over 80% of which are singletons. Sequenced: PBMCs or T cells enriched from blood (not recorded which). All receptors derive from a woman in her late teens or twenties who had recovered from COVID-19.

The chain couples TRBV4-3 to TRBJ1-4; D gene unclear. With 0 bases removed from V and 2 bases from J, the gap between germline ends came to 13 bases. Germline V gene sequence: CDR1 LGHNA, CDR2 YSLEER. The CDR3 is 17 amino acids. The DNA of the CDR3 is TGCGCCAGCAGCCAAGACGGTGGGAGGGTTACTAATGAAAAACTGTTTTTT. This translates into CASSQDGGRVTNEKLFF.

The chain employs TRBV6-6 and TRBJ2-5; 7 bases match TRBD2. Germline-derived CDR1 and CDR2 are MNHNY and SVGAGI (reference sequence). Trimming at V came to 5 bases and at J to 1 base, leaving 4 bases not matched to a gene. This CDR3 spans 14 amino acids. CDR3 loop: CASSPLAVQETQYF. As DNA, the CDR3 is TGTGCCAGCAGTCCCCTAGCGGTCCAAGAGACCCAGTACTTC.

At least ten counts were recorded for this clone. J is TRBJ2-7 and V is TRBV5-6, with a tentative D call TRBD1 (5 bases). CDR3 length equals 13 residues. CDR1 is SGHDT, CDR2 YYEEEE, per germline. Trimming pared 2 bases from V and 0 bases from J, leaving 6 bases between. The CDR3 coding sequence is TGTGCCAGCAGCTTCGACAGCTCCTACGAGCAGTACTTC. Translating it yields CASSFDSSYEQYF.

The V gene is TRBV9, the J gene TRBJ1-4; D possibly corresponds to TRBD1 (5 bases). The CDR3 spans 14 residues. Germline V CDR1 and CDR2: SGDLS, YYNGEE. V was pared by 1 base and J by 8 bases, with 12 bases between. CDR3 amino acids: CASSVTREGEKLFF. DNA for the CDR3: TGTGCCAGCAGCGTAACAAGGGAGGGGGAAAAACTGTTTTTT.

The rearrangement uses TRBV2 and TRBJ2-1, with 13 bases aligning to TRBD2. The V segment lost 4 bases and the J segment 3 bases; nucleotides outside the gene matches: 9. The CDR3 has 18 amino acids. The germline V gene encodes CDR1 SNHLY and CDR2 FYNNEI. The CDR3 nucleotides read TGTGCCAGCAGTGCTCGGCGGACTAGCGGGAGTTTCTACAATGAGCAGTTCTTC. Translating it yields CASSARRTSGSFYNEQFF.

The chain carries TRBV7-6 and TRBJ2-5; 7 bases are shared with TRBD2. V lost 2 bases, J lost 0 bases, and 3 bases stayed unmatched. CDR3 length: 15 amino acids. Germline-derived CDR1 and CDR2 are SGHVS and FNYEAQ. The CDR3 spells CASSLFGLDQETQYF. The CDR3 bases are TGTGCCAGCAGCTTATTCGGACTAGACCAAGAGACCCAGTACTTC.

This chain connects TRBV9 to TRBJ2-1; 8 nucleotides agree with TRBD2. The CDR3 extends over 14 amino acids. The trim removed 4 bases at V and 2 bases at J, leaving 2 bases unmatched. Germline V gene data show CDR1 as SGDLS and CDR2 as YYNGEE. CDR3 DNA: TGTGCCAGCAGCCTTAGCGGGGCCTACAATGAGCAGTTCTTC. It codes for CASSLSGAYNEQFF.

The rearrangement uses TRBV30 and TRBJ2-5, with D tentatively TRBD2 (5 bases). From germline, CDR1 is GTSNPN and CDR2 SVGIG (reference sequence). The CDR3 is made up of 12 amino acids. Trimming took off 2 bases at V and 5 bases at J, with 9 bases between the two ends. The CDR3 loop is CAWSSSGETQYF. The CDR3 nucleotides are TGTGCCTGGAGTTCTTCGGGGGAGACCCAGTACTTC.

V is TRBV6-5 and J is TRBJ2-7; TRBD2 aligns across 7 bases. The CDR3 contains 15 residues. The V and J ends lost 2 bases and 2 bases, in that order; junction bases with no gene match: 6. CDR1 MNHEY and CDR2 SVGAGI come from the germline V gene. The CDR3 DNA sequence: TGTGCCAGCAGTTACAGCCTAGCGGAAACCTACGAGCAGTACTTC. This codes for CASSYSLAETYEQYF.